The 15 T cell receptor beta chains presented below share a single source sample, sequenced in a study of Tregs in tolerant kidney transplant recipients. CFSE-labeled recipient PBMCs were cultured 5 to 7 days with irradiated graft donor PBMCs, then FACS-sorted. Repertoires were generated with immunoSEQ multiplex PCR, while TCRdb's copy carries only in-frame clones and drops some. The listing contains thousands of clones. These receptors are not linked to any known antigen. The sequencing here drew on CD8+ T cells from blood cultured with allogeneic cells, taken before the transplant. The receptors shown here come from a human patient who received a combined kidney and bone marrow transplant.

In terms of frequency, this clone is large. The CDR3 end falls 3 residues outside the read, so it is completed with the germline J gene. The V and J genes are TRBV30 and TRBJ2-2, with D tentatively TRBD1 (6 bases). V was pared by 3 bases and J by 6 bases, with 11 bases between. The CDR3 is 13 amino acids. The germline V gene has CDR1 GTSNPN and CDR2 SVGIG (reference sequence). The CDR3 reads CAWSYRVAGELFF. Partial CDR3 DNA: TGTGCCTGGAGCTACAGGGTGGCCGGGGAG.

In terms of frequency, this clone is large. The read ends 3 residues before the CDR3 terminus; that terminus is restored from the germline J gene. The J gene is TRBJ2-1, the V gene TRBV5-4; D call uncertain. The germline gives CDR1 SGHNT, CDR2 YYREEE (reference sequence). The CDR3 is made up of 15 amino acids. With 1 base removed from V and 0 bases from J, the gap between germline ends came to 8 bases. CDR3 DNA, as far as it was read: TGTGCCAGCAGCTTGTACACCAACTCCTACAATGAG. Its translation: CASSLYTNSYNE. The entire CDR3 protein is CASSLYTNSYNEQFF.

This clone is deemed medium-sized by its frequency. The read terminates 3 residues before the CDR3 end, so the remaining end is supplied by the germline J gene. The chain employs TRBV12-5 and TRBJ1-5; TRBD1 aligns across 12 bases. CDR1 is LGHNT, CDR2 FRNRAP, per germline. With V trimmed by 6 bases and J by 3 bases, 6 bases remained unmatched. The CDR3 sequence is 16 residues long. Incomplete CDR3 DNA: TGTGCTAGTGGCCATGGGACAGGGGGCTACAATCAGCCC. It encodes CASGHGTGGYNQP. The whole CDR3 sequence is CASGHGTGGYNQPQHF.

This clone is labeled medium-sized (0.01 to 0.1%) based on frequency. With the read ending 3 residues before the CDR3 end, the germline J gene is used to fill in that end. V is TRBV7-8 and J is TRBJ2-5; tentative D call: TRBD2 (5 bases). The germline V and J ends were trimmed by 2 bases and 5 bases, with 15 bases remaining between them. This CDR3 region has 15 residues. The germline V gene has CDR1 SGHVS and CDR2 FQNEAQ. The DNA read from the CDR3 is TGTGCCAGCAGCTTATACGGAGCGTCGGGGGAGACC. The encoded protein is CASSLYGASGET. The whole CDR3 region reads CASSLYGASGETQYF.

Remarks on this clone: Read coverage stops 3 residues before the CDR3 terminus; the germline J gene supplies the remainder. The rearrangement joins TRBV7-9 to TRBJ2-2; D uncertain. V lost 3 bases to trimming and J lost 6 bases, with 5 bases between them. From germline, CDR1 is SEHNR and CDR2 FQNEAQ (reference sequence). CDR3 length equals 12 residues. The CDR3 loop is CASSLGAGELFF. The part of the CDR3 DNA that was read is TGTGCCAGCAGCTTGGGCGCCGGGGAG. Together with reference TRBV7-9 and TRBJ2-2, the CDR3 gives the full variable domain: DTGVSQNPRHKITKRGQNVTFRCDPISEHNRLYWYRQTLGQGPEFLTYFQNEAQLEKSRLLSDRFSAERPKGSFSTLEIQRTEQGDSAMYLCASSLGAGELFFGEGSRLTVL.

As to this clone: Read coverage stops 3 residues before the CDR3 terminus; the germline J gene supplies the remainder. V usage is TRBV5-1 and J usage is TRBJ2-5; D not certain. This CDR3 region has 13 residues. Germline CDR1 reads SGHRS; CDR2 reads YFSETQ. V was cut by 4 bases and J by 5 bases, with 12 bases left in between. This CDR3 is CASSVVPVETQYF. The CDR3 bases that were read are TGCGCCAGCAGCGTAGTCCCCGTGGAGACC.

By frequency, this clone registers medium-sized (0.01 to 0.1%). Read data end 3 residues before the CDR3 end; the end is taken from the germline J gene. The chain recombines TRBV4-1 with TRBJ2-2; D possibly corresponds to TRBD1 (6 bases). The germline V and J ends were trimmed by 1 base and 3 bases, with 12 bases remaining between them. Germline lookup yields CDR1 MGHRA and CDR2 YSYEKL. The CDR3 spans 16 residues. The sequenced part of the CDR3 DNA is TGCGCCAGCAGCCAAGTAACAGGGCGTCACACCGGGGAG. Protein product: CASSQVTGRHTGE. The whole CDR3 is CASSQVTGRHTGELFF.

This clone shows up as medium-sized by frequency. CDR3 DNA, as far as it was read: TGCGCCAGCAGCCGCACGGGGGACAGTGAA. It translates to CASSRTGDSE. The CDR3, in full, reads CASSRTGDSEAFF. This chain joins TRBV4-1 and TRBJ1-1; 7 positions agree with TRBD1. Sequencing ends 3 residues short of the CDR3 end; the germline J gene provides the rest. The CDR3 is 13 amino acids. CDR1 is MGHRA, CDR2 YSYEKL, per germline. The J segment lost 7 bases and the V segment lost 4 bases, leaving 6 bases of the junction unmatched.

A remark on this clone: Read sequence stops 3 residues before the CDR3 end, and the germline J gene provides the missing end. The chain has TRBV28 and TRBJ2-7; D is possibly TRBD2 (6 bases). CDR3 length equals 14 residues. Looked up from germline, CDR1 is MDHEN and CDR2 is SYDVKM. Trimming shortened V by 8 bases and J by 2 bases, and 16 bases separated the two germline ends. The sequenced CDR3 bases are TGTGCCAGCTCTGTAGAACTAGCTACCTACGAG. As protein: CASSVELATYE. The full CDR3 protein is CASSVELATYEQYF.

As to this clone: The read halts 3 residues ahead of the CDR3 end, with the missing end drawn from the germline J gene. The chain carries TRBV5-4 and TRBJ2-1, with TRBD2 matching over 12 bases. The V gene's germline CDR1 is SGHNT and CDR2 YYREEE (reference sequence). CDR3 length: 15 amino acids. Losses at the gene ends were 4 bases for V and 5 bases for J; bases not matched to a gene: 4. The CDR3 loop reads CASSPWTSGNNEQFF. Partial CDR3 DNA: TGTGCCAGCAGCCCATGGACTAGCGGGAACAATGAG.

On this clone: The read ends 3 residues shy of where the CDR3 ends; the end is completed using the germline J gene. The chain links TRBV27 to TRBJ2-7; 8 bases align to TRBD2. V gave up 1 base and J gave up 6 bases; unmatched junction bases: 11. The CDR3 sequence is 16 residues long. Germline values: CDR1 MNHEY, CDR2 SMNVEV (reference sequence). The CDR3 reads CASSLLSVAGIGEQYF. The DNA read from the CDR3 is TGTGCCAGCAGTTTATTATCGGTAGCGGGAATTGGCGAG.

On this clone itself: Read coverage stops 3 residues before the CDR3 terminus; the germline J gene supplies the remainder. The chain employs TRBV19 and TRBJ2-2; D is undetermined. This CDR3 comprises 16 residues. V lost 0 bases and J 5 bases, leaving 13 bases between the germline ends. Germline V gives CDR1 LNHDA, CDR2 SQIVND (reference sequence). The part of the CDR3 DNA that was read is TGTGCCAGTAGTATAGACCTGCGCCAATGGACCGGGGAG. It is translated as CASSIDLRQWTGE. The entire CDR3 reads CASSIDLRQWTGELFF.

CDR3 residues: CSAREPKKLAGALYNEQFF. The DNA read from the CDR3 is TGCAGTGCTAGGGAACCAAAAAAACTAGCGGGAGCCTTATACAATGAG. This chain joins TRBV20-1 and TRBJ2-1; the match to TRBD2 covers 11 bases. The read ends 3 residues before the CDR3 terminus; that terminus is restored from the germline J gene. CDR3 length equals 19 residues. CDR1 DFQATT and CDR2 SNEGSKA come from the germline V gene (reference sequence). J lost 4 bases, V lost 3 bases, and 17 bases had no gene match.

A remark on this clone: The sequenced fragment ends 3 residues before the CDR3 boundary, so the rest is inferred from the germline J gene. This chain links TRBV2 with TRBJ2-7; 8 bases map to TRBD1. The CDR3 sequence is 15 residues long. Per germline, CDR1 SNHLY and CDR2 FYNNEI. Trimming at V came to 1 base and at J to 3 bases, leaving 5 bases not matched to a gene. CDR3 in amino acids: CASSEGGTGFYEQYF. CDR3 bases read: TGTGCCAGCAGTGAAGGCGGGACAGGATTCTACGAG. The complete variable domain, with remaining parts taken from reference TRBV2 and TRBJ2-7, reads EPEVTQTPSHQVTQMGQEVILRCVPISNHLYFYWYRQILGQKVEFLVSFYNNEISEKSEIFDDQFSVERPDGSNFTLKIRSTKLEDSAMYFCASSEGGTGFYEQYFGPGTRLTVT.

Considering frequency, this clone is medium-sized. Incomplete CDR3 DNA: TGTGCCAGCAGCCAGGGGACAGGGGGCTCCTACGAG. Translated: CASSQGTGGSYE. The entire CDR3 reads CASSQGTGGSYEQYF. The genes are TRBV7-2 and TRBJ2-7, with 11 bases fitting TRBD1. The DNA ends 3 residues before the CDR3 does, and the rest of the CDR3 is filled in from the germline J gene. This CDR3 is 15 amino acids long. V shed 5 bases, J shed 0 bases, and the junction held 3 bases outside the gene matches. Per germline, CDR1 SGHTA and CDR2 FQGNSA.